Following are 12 T cell receptor beta chains from one sample sequenced in a study of T-cell memory formation after mild COVID-19. MiXCR, run by TCRdb on the 5' RACE reads, gives a single entry per CDR3 protein. Among about 470,000 distinct CDR3 sequences listed, 15% to 20% were seen once. The specimen sequenced was PBMCs or a T cell subset sorted from them (not recorded which). Receptor source: an adult woman who had mild COVID-19 (a few samples of this study predate the infection). Cell type and time point are not known.

This clonotype was seen only once. The V gene is TRBV12-3 or TRBV12-4, the J gene TRBJ2-1, with TRBD2 as a possible D gene (5 bases). The V end lost 7 bases, the J end lost 6 bases, and 22 bases lay between the germline ends. CDR3 size: 16 residues. CDR3 nucleotide sequence: TGTGCCAGCAACTCCGTGAGGCGGGCACAAGGCAATGAGCAGTTCTTC. It specifies CASNSVRRAQGNEQFF.

This clonotype showed up just a few times. The V and J genes are TRBV12-3 or TRBV12-4 and TRBJ2-3; TRBD2 might be the D (5 bases). The CDR3 runs 18 residues. V lost 1 base and J lost 1, with 18 bases in between. CDR3 DNA sequence: TGTGCCAGCAGTTTAGGGCGGAGAGCGGCCCGACGCACAGATACGCAGTATTTT. Encoded protein: CASSLGRRAARRTDTQYF.

V usage is TRBV12-3 or TRBV12-4 and J usage is TRBJ2-2, with unresolved D. This CDR3 is 15 amino acids long. V lost 1 base, J lost 6 bases, and 12 bases lay in between. CDR3 protein: CASSLGAGLAGELFF. CDR3 nucleotides: TGTGCCAGCAGTTTAGGAGCCGGGTTGGCCGGGGAGCTGTTTTTT.

This clonotype has only a few counts. The rearrangement links TRBV18 to TRBJ2-1; no reliable D call. Germline V gene sequence: CDR1 KGHSH, CDR2 LQKENI. CDR3 length: 14 residues. With 3 bases removed from V and 9 bases from J, the gap between germline ends came to 15 bases. The CDR3 DNA follows: TGTGCCAGCTCACCGACGGTGCTGGCTGCTGAGCAGTTCTTC. Protein product: CASSPTVLAAEQFF.

This chain connects TRBV5-5 to TRBJ1-1, with D maybe TRBD1 (5 bases). This CDR3 is 14 amino acids long. CDR1 and CDR2 (germline): SGHKS, YYEKEE (reference sequence). V was trimmed by 4 bases and J by 4 bases, leaving 14 bases between them. Here the CDR3 reads CASSGGGSGTEAFF. The CDR3 coding sequence is TGTGCCAGCAGCGGGGGGGGATCCGGCACTGAAGCTTTCTTT.

This clonotype appeared a few times. The V call is TRBV5-4, the J call TRBJ2-5; possible D gene TRBD2, 6 bases. Germline V gene sequence: CDR1 SGHNT, CDR2 YYREEE (reference sequence). The germline V and J ends were trimmed by 3 bases and 5 bases, with 14 bases remaining between them. This CDR3 comprises 14 residues. CDR3 coding DNA: TGTGCCAGCAGCTGGGGCCAGGAGGGGGAGACCCAGTACTTC. Protein sequence: CASSWGQEGETQYF.

This chain connects TRBV27 to TRBJ2-2; maybe TRBD1 (5 bases). The CDR3 is 14 amino acids. Germline V gene lookup returns CDR1 MNHEY and CDR2 SMNVEV (reference sequence). Deletions cut 10 bases from V and 7 bases from J, with 19 bases between. CDR3 in amino acids: CATCRQGNGGELFF. CDR3 nucleotide sequence: TGTGCCACATGCCGGCAGGGTAATGGCGGGGAGCTGTTTTTT.

The chain couples TRBV20-1 to TRBJ2-1; TRBD1 aligns across 7 bases. The CDR3 runs 15 residues. J gave up 6 bases and V 4 bases, and 12 bases lay outside the gene matches. Germline CDR1 and CDR2: DFQATT and SNEGSKA (reference sequence). The CDR3 nucleotides read TGCAGTGCTAAAACCCGGGACAGATTGGCCAATGAGCAGTTCTTC. The encoded protein is CSAKTRDRLANEQFF.

This clonotype was found a few times. V gene TRBV4-1 combines with J gene TRBJ2-7; either TRBD1 or TRBD2 may supply D (5 bases each). From germline, CDR1 is MGHRA and CDR2 YSYEKL. There are 13 residues in the CDR3. V was clipped by 1 base and J by 7 bases, with 11 bases between them. This chain's CDR3 is CASSQVGVGEQYF. DNA of the CDR3: TGCGCCAGCAGCCAAGTGGGGGTAGGGGAGCAGTACTTC.

This clonotype occurred a few times. V and J are TRBV10-3 and TRBJ2-3, with 10 bases matching TRBD2. Unmatched junction bases numbered 18, after V lost 9 bases and J lost 3 bases. This CDR3 is 18 amino acids long. CDR1 and CDR2 (germline): ENHRY, SYGVKD. CDR3 loop: CAIKRATSGTTWTDTQYF. CDR3 DNA: TGTGCCATAAAACGCGCAACTAGCGGGACCACCTGGACAGATACGCAGTATTTT.

This clonotype has more than one count but fewer than ten. This chain uses TRBV20-1 with TRBJ1-1; 8 nucleotides align to TRBD1. The CDR3 covers 15 residues. V was pared by 5 bases and J by 3 bases, with 11 bases of the junction left unmatched. Germline CDR1 DFQATT, CDR2 SNEGSKA (reference sequence). CDR3 coding DNA: TGCAGTGCTCATCGGACAGGGCGGCAGGACACTGAAGCTTTCTTT. Its protein product is CSAHRTGRQDTEAFF.

The chain joins TRBV20-1 to TRBJ2-7; D is perhaps TRBD2 (6 bases). The CDR3 totals 15 residues. Germline V CDR1 and CDR2: DFQATT, SNEGSKA (reference sequence). Trimming removed 2 bases at V and 3 bases at J, with 17 bases between. For the CDR3, the DNA is TGCAGTGCTAGAAAGGCGCTAGCGATTAACTACGAGCAGTACTTC. This codes for CSARKALAINYEQYF.